The clone carrying this T cell receptor beta chain was seen a handful of times. The antigen is unknown. The sample comes from a study of shared clonotypes between healthy human individuals. Study conclusions and caveats: Rarefaction analysis demonstrated incomplete sorted-subset sequencing notwithstanding large depth. Some clonotypes were shared by all four sorted-subset donors, while others were not shared. The non-shared ones had lower generation probabilities than the shared ones.

In the original workflow: Because ImmunoSEQ provided only junction sequences with no quality scores, the filtering differed. Sequencing was performed with immunoSEQ multiplex PCR; in TCRdb, only in-frame clones are kept and a portion is missing. The V and J calls and the clone size are those of that table, but D and trimming were determined from the DNA. There are a few hundred thousand clones in the sample; 65% to 70% occur only once, and approximately 10% lies in the top ten. The CDR3 has 16 residues. V was trimmed by 3 bases and J by 1 base, leaving 13 bases between them. Donors were Caucasian adults residing in Nashville, Tennessee, USA.

The chain has TRBV23-1 and TRBJ1-5; no definite D call. TRBV23-1 is reported as an ORF; its role is uncertain. The specimen was memory CD4+ T cells sorted from blood. Documented subset: CD45RA-negative fraction. The TCR originated in a man aged 25 to 40 in good health. As DNA, the CDR3 is TGCGCCAGCAGTCATTGGGGAGGAGGGAGCAATCAGCCCCAGCATTTT. Protein product: CASSHWGGGSNQPQHF.